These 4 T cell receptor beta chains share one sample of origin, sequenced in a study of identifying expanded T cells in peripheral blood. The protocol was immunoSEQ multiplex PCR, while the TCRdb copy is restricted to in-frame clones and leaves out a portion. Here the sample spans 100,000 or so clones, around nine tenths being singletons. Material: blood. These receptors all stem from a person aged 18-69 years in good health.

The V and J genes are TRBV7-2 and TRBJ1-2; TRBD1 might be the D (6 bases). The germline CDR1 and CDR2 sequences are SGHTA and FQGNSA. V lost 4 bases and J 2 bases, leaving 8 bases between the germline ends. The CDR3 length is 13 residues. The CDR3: CASSSGQNYGYTF. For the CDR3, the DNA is TGTGCCAGCAGCTCCGGACAGAACTATGGCTACACCTTC.

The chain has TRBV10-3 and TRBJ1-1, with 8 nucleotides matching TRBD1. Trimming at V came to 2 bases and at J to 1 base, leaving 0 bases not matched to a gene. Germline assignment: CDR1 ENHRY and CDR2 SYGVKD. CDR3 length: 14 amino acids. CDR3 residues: CAISEGQGNTEAFF. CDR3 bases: TGTGCCATCAGTGAGGGACAGGGGAACACTGAAGCTTTCTTT.

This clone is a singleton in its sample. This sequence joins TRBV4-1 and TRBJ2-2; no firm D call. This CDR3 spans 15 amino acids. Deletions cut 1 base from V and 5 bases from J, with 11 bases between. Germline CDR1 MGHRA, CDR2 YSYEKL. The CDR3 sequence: CASSQASLRTGELFF. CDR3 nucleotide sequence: TGCGCCAGCAGCCAAGCATCCTTGAGGACCGGGGAGCTGTTTTTT.

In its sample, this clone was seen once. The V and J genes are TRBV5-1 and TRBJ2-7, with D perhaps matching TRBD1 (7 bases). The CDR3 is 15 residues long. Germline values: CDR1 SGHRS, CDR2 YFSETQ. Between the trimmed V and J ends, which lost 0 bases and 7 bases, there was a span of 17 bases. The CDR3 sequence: CASSLAPGGSGEQYF. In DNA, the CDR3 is TGCGCCAGCAGCTTGGCGCCAGGGGGGTCAGGTGAGCAGTACTTC.